The sequence of this TCR beta chain was determined in a study of CD8 T cells in cerebrospinal fluid in Alzheimer's disease. In terms of frequency, this clonotype is medium-sized. Its antigen is currently unknown. CSF cells underwent 10X single-cell V(D)J and 5' gene-expression profiling. After re-calling the 10x single-cell sequencing reads, TCRdb lists one entry per CDR3 protein, DNA absent. Its listing shows 1,500 or so distinct CDR3 sequences. Broader study findings: No causal link between EBV and Alzheimer's follows from EBV-specific cerebrospinal fluid TCRs, authors warned.

The clonotype was recovered from a human donor with mild cognitive impairment. Source material: cerebrospinal fluid.

The CDR3 is CASSADRGRQETQYF. This rearrangement joins TRBV7-2 to TRBJ2-5; without DNA, the TCRdb call of TRBD1 cannot be checked. Per the germline V gene, CDR1 is SGHTA and CDR2 is FQGNSA. The CDR3 length is 15 residues.